These T cell receptor beta chains were read from a single sample in a study of cytomegalovirus exposure and HLA in healthy donors. TCRdb's copy holds only in-frame clones and misses some; the assay was immunoSEQ multiplex PCR. Seen here are over 150,000 clones, 75% to 90% observed once, and the top ten hold about 0.64%. The sequenced sample was PBMCs. The origin of the receptors is a boy younger than 18 in good health and CMV-seronegative. Each CDR3 is given with its conserved first and last residue.

J	V	length	CDR3
TRBJ1-2	TRBV11-3	13	CASSLQTSHGYTF
TRBJ1-1	TRBV19	16	CASSIDRGERGTEAFF
TRBJ2-7	TRBV6-1	15	CASSEGDRGTDEQYF
TRBJ1-3	TRBV7-9	17	CASRGTGAALSGNTIYF
TRBJ1-2	TRBV27	15	CASSLDGPADYGYTF
TRBJ2-2	TRBV11-2	15	CASRRLAGRTGELFF
TRBJ1-1	TRBV28	14	CASSWTGMNIEAFF
TRBJ2-2	TRBV11-3	15	CASSADRENTGELFF
TRBJ1-1	TRBV5-1	19	CASSRKRGTGDSVNTEAFF
TRBJ2-3	TRBV15	14	CATRTGIRTDTQYF
TRBJ1-1	TRBV6-5	13	CASSYEGDTEAFF
TRBJ1-3	TRBV7-9	17	CASSSYLNRDSGNTIYF
TRBJ1-1	TRBV7-9	14	CASSLTGQNTEAFF
TRBJ2-2	TRBV18	14	CASSLRTGDRELFF
TRBJ2-2	TRBV6-1	15	CASSEGQGPTGELFF
TRBJ1-2	TRBV6-6	14	CASSSRDSVYGYTF
TRBJ2-5	TRBV30	15	CAWSIEGGVFETQYF
TRBJ1-3	TRBV5-1	14	CASSQDYSGNTIYF
TRBJ2-7	TRBV19	15	CASSPGTGSSYEQYF
TRBJ2-2	TRBV19	16	CASSIQPGGVAGELFF
TRBJ2-7	TRBV6-1	15	CASSERAGDSYEQYF
TRBJ2-1	TRBV5-6	12	CASSLVPYKQFF
TRBJ1-2	TRBV10-3	13	CAIRKTGGYGYTF
TRBJ2-1	TRBV7-9	17	CASSLAWTGGAYNEQFF
TRBJ1-1	TRBV6-1	15	CASSPGREPNTEAFF
TRBJ2-3	TRBV4-1	16	CASSQVSGENSDTQYF
TRBJ1-6	TRBV5-1	14	CASSVDSLGSPLHF
TRBJ2-1	TRBV11-1	16	CASSFLRGGSYNEQFF
TRBJ2-2	TRBV7-2	12	CASSAIPGELFF
TRBJ2-2	TRBV18	16	CASSPTPGLNTGELFF
TRBJ1-2	TRBV2	12	CASRETGGGYTF
TRBJ2-1	TRBV4-1	18	CASSPNPLAGLTYNEQFF
TRBJ2-5	TRBV11-2	12	CASSSARETQYF
TRBJ1-6	TRBV30	16	CAWSAGVLSFGSPLHF
TRBJ2-1	TRBV19	16	CASRSYSVSSYNEQFF
TRBJ1-1	TRBV6-6	14	CASSYQDRNTEAFF
TRBJ1-6	TRBV6-1	13	CASSEFPNSPLHF
TRBJ1-1	TRBV5-1	14	CASSLTGGNTEAFF
TRBJ1-1	TRBV29-1	15	CSVEEIAGLYTEAFF
TRBJ2-7	TRBV5-6	12	CASSRGVREQYF
TRBJ2-3	TRBV29-1	13	CSADSQATDTQYF